These 30 T cell receptor beta chains were sequenced from one sample in a study of cytomegalovirus exposure and HLA in healthy donors (dated by TCRdb to 2015 to 2018). Library method: the immunoSEQ multiplex PCR assay. The multiplex PCR relied on a mix of 60 forward primers for TCR Vbeta segments and 13 reverse primers for TCR Jbeta segments. TCRdb holds this immuneACCESS table with in-frame rearrangements only. Some clones are missing; in checked studies, unresolved V genes explain under half, and the rest has no known cause. In this sample the table shows under 200,000 clones, around 80% of which occur a single time. The ten most abundant clones make up approximately 0.7% of the sample. The sequenced sample was PBMCs. All receptors come from a woman in her 40s in good health and CMV-seronegative.

The sample holds one count of this clone. The chain employs TRBV27 and TRBJ1-1; no firm D call. Trimming pared 4 bases from V and 0 bases from J, leaving 9 bases between. CDR3 length: 14 amino acids. Germline V CDR1 and CDR2: MNHEY, SMNVEV (reference sequence). The CDR3 DNA reads as TGTGCCAGCAGTTCGTTGACACTGAACACTGAAGCTTTCTTT. Translation: CASSSLTLNTEAFF.

In regard to this clone: Compared with germline, one end of the junction differs, possibly owing to a read error. V is TRBV7-9 and J is TRBJ1-1, with 7 bases fitting TRBD1. Germline CDR1 and CDR2: SEHNR and FQNEAQ (reference sequence). The CDR3 has 18 amino acids. The CDR3 DNA reads as TGTTCCAGCAGCGTATTGAGTCTCATCGACAGGGATAACACTGAAGCTTTCTTT. Translated, it gives CSSSVLSLIDRDNTEAFF.

The chain uses TRBV19 and TRBJ2-7; TRBD1 is a possible D gene (6 bases). Germline CDR1 and CDR2: LNHDA and SQIVND (reference sequence). V was trimmed by 5 bases and J by 2 bases, leaving 13 bases between them. The CDR3 spans 14 residues. The DNA of the CDR3 is TGTGCCAGTAGTCACCGGGACATTCCCTACGAGCAGTACTTC. As protein: CASSHRDIPYEQYF.

J is TRBJ2-5 and V is TRBV7-8, with D hard to call. V gave up 2 bases and J gave up 3 bases, with 7 bases separating them. The CDR3 loop spans 13 amino acids. The germline gives CDR1 SGHVS, CDR2 FQNEAQ. In DNA form, the CDR3 reads TGTGCCAGCAGCTTAATACAGAAAGAGACCCAGTACTTC. Translation: CASSLIQKETQYF.

The chain links TRBV7-9 to TRBJ2-2; perhaps TRBD2 as D (6 bases). The V end was cut by 2 bases, the J end by 5 bases, with 12 bases between. Looked up from germline, CDR1 is SEHNR and CDR2 is FQNEAQ (reference sequence). The CDR3 sequence is 15 residues long. CDR3 region: CASSLTGVGTGELFF. DNA for the CDR3: TGTGCCAGCAGCTTAACGGGAGTTGGAACCGGGGAGCTGTTTTTT.

The rearrangement joins TRBV4-1 to TRBJ2-3, with 8 bases lining up with TRBD2. Per germline, CDR1 MGHRA and CDR2 YSYEKL. The V and J ends lost 1 base and 4 bases, in that order; junction bases with no gene match: 7. This CDR3 contains 16 residues. CDR3 sequence reads: CASSQGSGGGADTQYF. As DNA, the CDR3 is TGCGCCAGCAGCCAAGGGAGCGGGGGTGGAGCAGATACGCAGTATTTT.

The chain carries TRBV9 and TRBJ1-2; 7 nucleotides line up with TRBD1. This CDR3 is 13 amino acids long. The V segment lost 2 bases and the J segment 8 bases; nucleotides outside the gene matches: 6. Looked up from germline, CDR1 is SGDLS and CDR2 is YYNGEE. In DNA form, the CDR3 reads TGTGCCAGCAGCGTGGCGAGGGGGCTAGGCTACACCTTC. Protein product: CASSVARGLGYTF. The variable domain in full, with the rest retrieved from reference TRBV9 and TRBJ1-2, is DSGVTQTPKHLITATGQRVTLRCSPRSGDLSVYWYQQSLDQGLQFLIQYYNGEERAKGNILERFSAQQFPDLHSELNLSSLELGDSALYFCASSVARGLGYTFGSGTRLTVV.

The genes are TRBV30 and TRBJ2-5; TRBD2 matches at 11 bases. The length of the CDR3 is 15 residues. The J segment lost 2 bases and the V segment lost 5 bases, leaving 7 bases of the junction unmatched. The germline V gene encodes CDR1 GTSNPN and CDR2 SVGIG (reference sequence). The DNA of the CDR3 is TGTGCCTGGGGACTAGCGGGCGGGAGGCAAGAGACCCAGTACTTC. It codes for CAWGLAGGRQETQYF.

V gene TRBV27 combines with J gene TRBJ2-1, with 8 nucleotides matching TRBD1. The CDR3 sequence is 15 residues long. V was clipped by 6 bases and J by 7 bases; unmatched bases: 11. The germline V gene encodes CDR1 MNHEY and CDR2 SMNVEV (reference sequence). CDR3 in amino acids: CASSIPRDRWNEQFF. DNA of the CDR3: TGTGCCAGCAGCATTCCTCGGGACAGGTGGAATGAGCAGTTCTTC.

The chain employs TRBV13 and TRBJ1-2, with TRBD1 matching 9 bases. Trimming cost V 3 bases and J 5 bases; bases outside gene matches: 4. CDR3 length equals 14 residues. Germline V gene data show CDR1 as PRHDT and CDR2 as FYEKMQ (reference sequence). The CDR3, as DNA: TGTGCCAGCAGCTTGGGGACAGGGAGGTATGGCTACACCTTC. The encoded protein is CASSLGTGRYGYTF.

The sample holds one count of this clone. The chain carries TRBV19 and TRBJ2-3, with D maybe TRBD2 (6 bases). Germline V gene data show CDR1 as LNHDA and CDR2 as SQIVND (reference sequence). The CDR3 runs 15 residues. V shed 4 bases and J shed 6 bases, with 17 bases lying between them. The CDR3: CASSTPGAGADTQYF. The CDR3 nucleotides are TGTGCCAGTAGTACCCCGGGAGCCGGGGCTGATACGCAGTATTTT.

This clone was recorded only once. This sequence joins TRBV2 and TRBJ2-2; 7 bases line up with TRBD1. From germline, CDR1 is SNHLY and CDR2 FYNNEI. This CDR3 spans 13 amino acids. V shed 9 bases and J 2 bases; nucleotides not matched to a gene: 3. The CDR3 DNA reads as TGTGCCAGTGACAGGGACAACACCGGGGAGCTGTTTTTT. Translated: CASDRDNTGELFF.

The gene calls are TRBV6-1 and TRBJ1-6; 12 positions agree with TRBD1. V lost 4 bases, J lost 6 bases, and 13 bases stayed unmatched. There are 19 residues in the CDR3. Germline V CDR1 and CDR2: MNHNS, SASEGT. The CDR3 loop is CASSALRDRGLLINSPLHF. In nucleotides, the CDR3 is TGTGCCAGCAGTGCGCTCCGGGACAGGGGGCTTTTGATTAATTCACCCCTCCACTTT.

V usage is TRBV5-8 and J usage is TRBJ2-7; 7 nucleotides line up with TRBD1. Germline V gives CDR1 SGHTS, CDR2 YDEGEE. This CDR3 has 13 residues. The trim removed 4 bases at V and 3 bases at J, leaving 4 bases unmatched. CDR3 DNA sequence: TGTGCCAGCAGCCCCAACAGGGGCTACGAGCAGTACTTC. Translating gives CASSPNRGYEQYF.

The CDR3 DNA is TGCAGCGCAACTATGGGCTCCTACGAGCAGTACTTC. Translated, it gives CSATMGSYEQYF. J is TRBJ2-7 and V is TRBV29-1; D uncertain. Trimming left V 7 bases short and J 0 bases short, with 10 bases between. Germline V CDR1 and CDR2: SQVTM, ANQGSEA. This CDR3 is 12 amino acids long.

This rearrangement joins TRBV7-2 to TRBJ2-1, with a possible D match to TRBD2 (5 bases). Germline V lookup: CDR1 SGHTA, CDR2 FQGNSA. The CDR3 is 14 residues long. V lost 1 base and J 6 bases, leaving 10 bases between the germline ends. The CDR3 DNA follows: TGTGCCAGCAGCTTAGGCGGGCGGCTCAATGAGCAGTTCTTC. It yields the protein CASSLGGRLNEQFF.

The chain couples TRBV5-1 to TRBJ1-5; 7 bases line up with TRBD1. J lost 2 bases, V lost 5 bases, and 10 bases had no gene match. The CDR3 runs to 16 residues. Germline CDR1 reads SGHRS; CDR2 reads YFSETQ. CDR3 protein: CASSEGGGGGNQPQHF. CDR3 in DNA: TGCGCCAGCAGTGAAGGCGGAGGGGGCGGCAATCAGCCCCAGCATTTT. Full variable domain (missing parts from reference TRBV5-1 and TRBJ1-5): KAGVTQTPRYLIKTRGQQVTLSCSPISGHRSVSWYQQTPGQGLQFLFEYFSETQRNKGNFPGRFSGRQFSNSRSEMNVSTLELGDSALYLCASSEGGGGGNQPQHFGDGTRLSIL.

This rearrangement joins TRBV19 to TRBJ1-1, with no clear D. The CDR3 is 14 residues long. Trimming took 3 bases from V and 0 from J, leaving 8 bases between them. The germline gives CDR1 LNHDA, CDR2 SQIVND (reference sequence). The CDR3 nucleotides are TGTGCCAGTAGTATTAACAGCATGAACACTGAAGCTTTCTTT. This sequence encodes CASSINSMNTEAFF. Using reference TRBV19 and TRBJ1-1 for the parts outside the CDR3, the full variable domain is DGGITQSPKYLFRKEGQNVTLSCEQNLNHDAMYWYRQDPGQGLRLIYYSQIVNDFQKGDIAEGYSVSREKKESFPLTVTSAQKNPTAFYLCASSINSMNTEAFFGQGTRLTVV.

CDR3 in DNA: TGTGCCAGCAGCTTCACTTTGGGCCCCAGCTCCTACGAGCAGTACGTC. This translates into CASSFTLGPSSYEQYV. The chain has TRBV5-4 and TRBJ2-7; D call uncertain. CDR3 length: 16 amino acids. CDR1 and CDR2 (germline): SGHNT, YYREEE (reference sequence). Trimming removed 2 bases at V and 0 bases at J, with 15 bases between.

The chain recombines TRBV27 with TRBJ1-6; possible D gene TRBD1, 5 bases. The germline V and J ends were trimmed by 8 bases and 9 bases, with 14 bases remaining between them. The CDR3 runs 13 residues. Germline CDR1 and CDR2: MNHEY and SMNVEV (reference sequence). CDR3 sequence reads: CASAKERGSPLHF. CDR3 nucleotide sequence: TGTGCCAGCGCAAAAGAAAGGGGTTCACCCCTCCACTTT.

The chain combines TRBV7-3 with TRBJ2-2; a weak D match, TRBD1 (6 bases). Germline CDR1 and CDR2: SGHTA and FQGTGA. Trimming cost V 5 bases and J 4 bases, with 17 bases left between them. The CDR3 runs to 16 residues. The CDR3 reads CASSPHPNRATGELFF. CDR3 sequence (DNA): TGTGCCAGCAGCCCCCACCCGAACAGGGCCACCGGGGAGCTGTTTTTT.

This clone was observed a handful of times. The CDR3 loop is CASSVGGGLADETQYF. In DNA form, the CDR3 reads TGTGCCAGCAGCGTAGGGGGGGGCTTGGCCGATGAGACCCAGTACTTC. The chain joins TRBV9 to TRBJ2-5; D is possibly TRBD2 (7 bases). The CDR3 runs to 16 residues. CDR1 and CDR2 from the germline V gene are SGDLS and YYNGEE. V gave up 0 bases and J gave up 5 bases, with 17 bases separating them.

In the case of this clone: Within the sample, other DNA sequences also encode this same CDR3. CDR3: CASSIGDSSYEQYF. In DNA form, the CDR3 reads TGTGCCAGTAGTATCGGGGACAGCTCCTACGAGCAGTACTTC. The V gene is TRBV19, the J gene TRBJ2-7, with 7 positions matching TRBD1. After removal of 3 bases from V and 0 bases from J, the junction contained 2 bases not matched to a gene. The length of the CDR3 is 14 residues. Germline V gene data show CDR1 as LNHDA and CDR2 as SQIVND (reference sequence).

The V and J genes are TRBV7-8 and TRBJ1-1, with a weak D call TRBD1 (5 bases). The CDR3 sequence is 12 residues long. CDR1 SGHVS and CDR2 FQNEAQ come from the germline V gene. Trimming shortened V by 3 bases and J by 10 bases, and 12 bases separated the two germline ends. The CDR3 here is CASSLGDSGAFF. CDR3 nucleotide sequence: TGTGCCAGCAGCTTGGGGGACTCGGGAGCTTTCTTT. Variable domain in full (rest from reference TRBV7-8 and TRBJ1-1): GAGVSQSPRYKVAKRGQDVALRCDPISGHVSLFWYQQALGQGPEFLTYFQNEAQLDKSGLPSDRFFAERPEGSVSTLKIQRTQQEDSAVYLCASSLGDSGAFFGQGTRLTVV.

The chain is built from TRBV9 and TRBJ2-3; TRBD2 is a possible D gene (5 bases). Germline V gives CDR1 SGDLS, CDR2 YYNGEE. The ends were cut back, 0 bases at V and 0 bases at J, with 8 bases in the middle. The CDR3 has 15 residues. In DNA form, the CDR3 reads TGTGCCAGCAGCGTAGGTAGCGTAAGCACAGATACGCAGTATTTT. The encoded protein is CASSVGSVSTDTQYF.

The chain carries TRBV7-3 and TRBJ2-1, with 8 nucleotides matching TRBD2. The CDR3 consists of 14 residues. V dropped 2 bases and J dropped 6; count of bases not matched to a gene: 3. CDR1 and CDR2 from the germline V gene are SGHTA and FQGTGA. This chain's CDR3 is CASSLAGGGNEQFF. The CDR3 coding sequence is TGTGCCAGCAGCTTAGCGGGAGGCGGCAATGAGCAGTTCTTC.

This chain joins TRBV30 and TRBJ2-7; TRBD2 aligns across 8 bases. The CDR3 has 14 amino acids. V was clipped by 1 base and J by 5 bases; unmatched bases: 7. Germline values: CDR1 GTSNPN, CDR2 SVGIG (reference sequence). CDR3 region: CAWSGARGGDEQYF. In DNA, the CDR3 is TGTGCCTGGAGTGGGGCCCGGGGGGGCGACGAGCAGTACTTC.

This chain links TRBV10-3 with TRBJ1-5; TRBD1 agrees at 10 bases. CDR3 length equals 15 residues. The V segment lost 11 bases and the J segment 6 bases; nucleotides outside the gene matches: 13. Looked up from germline, CDR1 is ENHRY and CDR2 is SYGVKD. In nucleotides, the CDR3 is TGTGCCTCCAAGGGGGGGACAGGGGAAATTCAGCCCCAGCATTTT. It is translated as CASKGGTGEIQPQHF.

This sequence joins TRBV4-1 and TRBJ1-2, with a weak D call TRBD1 (5 bases). Germline CDR1 is MGHRA and CDR2 is YSYEKL. The CDR3 loop spans 14 amino acids. The ends were cut back, 10 bases at V and 3 bases at J, with 18 bases in the middle. The CDR3 here is CATKSRVYDYGYTF. CDR3 sequence (DNA): TGCGCCACCAAATCCAGGGTTTACGACTATGGCTACACCTTC.

This clone was seen a handful of times. This chain uses TRBV7-2 with TRBJ1-4, with D tentatively TRBD1 (5 bases). The CDR3 has 16 amino acids. The germline V gene has CDR1 SGHTA and CDR2 FQGNSA. V shed 4 bases and J shed 3 bases, with 15 bases lying between them. The CDR3 DNA is TGTGCCAGCAGCTGGGGGTTTCGGGGGGCTAATGAAAAACTGTTTTTT. It specifies CASSWGFRGANEKLFF. The full variable domain, completed using reference TRBV7-2 and TRBJ1-4, is GAGVSQSPSNKVTEKGKDVELRCDPISGHTALYWYRQSLGQGLEFLIYFQGNSAPDKSGLPSDRFSAERTGGSVSTLTIQRTQQEDSAVYLCASSWGFRGANEKLFFGSGTQLSVL.